This T cell receptor (beta chain) was observed in a study of radiotherapy plus CTLA-4 blockade in lung cancer. About the research overall: In under 20% of patients, objective responses were seen; 25% to 40% had disease control.

The data were produced by immunoSEQ multiplex PCR, yet TCRdb's version contains in-frame clones alone and is incomplete. The repertoire holds tens of thousands of clones, with roughly 63% as singletons. Germline loops: CDR1 SEHNR, CDR2 FQNEAQ (reference sequence). The J segment lost 6 bases and the V segment lost 3 bases, leaving 7 bases of the junction unmatched. This CDR3 region has 15 residues. This clone was detected only a few times. The sequences come from peripheral blood, collected from a patient treated with radiotherapy plus ipilimumab. This chain uses TRBV7-9 with TRBJ2-3; the match to TRBD1 covers 9 bases. The clonotype comes from a human donor with non-small cell lung cancer who had a partial response to radiotherapy plus ipilimumab. CDR3 loop: CASSFRQGVEDTQYF. The CDR3 DNA follows: TGTGCCAGCAGCTTCAGACAGGGGGTGGAGGATACGCAGTATTTT.